This T cell receptor (beta chain) was recorded in a study of blood T cell repertoires in COVID-19. Study background: PBMCs, B-cell-depleted T cells, or T cells were the source of the cDNA or gDNA that made up the material.

The CDR3 sequence is 13 residues long. V lost 7 bases and J lost 2, with 11 bases in between. Here immunoSEQ multiplex PCR was the method, and the copy in TCRdb shows in-frame clones only, minus some. The top ten hold about 2.6% of the sample, which has about 40,000 clones, approximately 80% seen once. The receptor was isolated from a woman aged 55-70 years with acute or convalescent COVID-19. J is TRBJ1-2 and V is TRBV12-3 or TRBV12-4, with D perhaps matching TRBD1 (6 bases). The sample was peripheral blood. CDR3 bases: TGTGCCAGCATGGCGGACAGAAACTATGGCTACACCTTC. Amino acid sequence: CASMADRNYGYTF.